This T cell receptor (beta chain) was sequenced during a study of blood T cells in healthy people across ages. Germline trimming cut 6 bases from V and 8 bases from J; bases unmatched to any gene: 5. This CDR3 contains 13 residues. Germline V gene data show CDR1 as MNHEY and CDR2 as SVGAGI. This clonotype was seen more than once but under ten times. Next came a second PCR, run for about 7 to 12 cycles, which used a sample-barcoded 5' primer along with a J-beta primer mix. All samples gave at least 2.5 million CDR3-containing paired-end reads. From the 5' RACE reads, TCRdb called clonotypes with MiXCR, one entry per CDR3 protein. This sample has about 1.1 million distinct CDR3 sequences, with more than 30% found just once.

This receptor was obtained from a young man in good health. Specimen: blood. The chain combines TRBV6-5 with TRBJ2-1, with TRBD2 identical over 9 bases. The CDR3 bases are TGTGCCAGCAGCTCCGGGACTAGCTATGAGCAGTTCTTC. This gives the protein CASSSGTSYEQFF.